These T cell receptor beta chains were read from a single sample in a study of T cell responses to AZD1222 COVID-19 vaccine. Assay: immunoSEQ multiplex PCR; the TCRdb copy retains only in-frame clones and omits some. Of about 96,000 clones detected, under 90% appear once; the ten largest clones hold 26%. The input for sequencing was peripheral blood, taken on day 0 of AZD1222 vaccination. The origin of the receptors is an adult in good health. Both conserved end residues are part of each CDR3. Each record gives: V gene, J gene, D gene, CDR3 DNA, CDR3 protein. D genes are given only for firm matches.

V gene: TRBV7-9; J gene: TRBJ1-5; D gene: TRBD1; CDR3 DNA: TGTGCCAGCAGCTGGGGGACAGCTAGCAATCAGCCCCAGCATTTT; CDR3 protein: CASSWGTASNQPQHF
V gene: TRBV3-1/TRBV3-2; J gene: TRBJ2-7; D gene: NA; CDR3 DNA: TGTGCCAGCAGCCAAGGAGGGGGGCTTGCCTACGAGCAGTACTTC; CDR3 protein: CASSQGGGLAYEQYF
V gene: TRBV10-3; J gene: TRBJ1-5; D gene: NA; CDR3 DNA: TGTGCCACCGACACAGGGAATCAGCCCCAGCATTTT; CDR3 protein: CATDTGNQPQHF
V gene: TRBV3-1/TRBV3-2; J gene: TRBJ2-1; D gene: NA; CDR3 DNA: TGTGCCAGCAGCCAGGTCACAGGGTTGGAGTTCTTC; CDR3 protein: CASSQVTGLEFF
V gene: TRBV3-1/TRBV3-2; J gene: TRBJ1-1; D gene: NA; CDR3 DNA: TGTGCCAGCAGCCCCCCCCCTGGGAACACTGAAGCTTTCTTT; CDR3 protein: CASSPPPGNTEAFF
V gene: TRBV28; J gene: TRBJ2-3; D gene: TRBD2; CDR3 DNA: TGTGCCAGCAGTTCCCCCGGGACTAGCGGGAGAGATACGCAGTATTTT; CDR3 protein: CASSSPGTSGRDTQYF
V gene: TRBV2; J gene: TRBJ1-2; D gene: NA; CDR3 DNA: TGTGCCAGTAGCGACAGGTTTGTTCGCTACACCTTC; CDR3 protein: CASSDRFVRYTF
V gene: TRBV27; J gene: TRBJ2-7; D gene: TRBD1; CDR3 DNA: TGTGCCAGCAGTCCAGAATCCCGGGACAGCGAGCAGTACTTC; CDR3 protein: CASSPESRDSEQYF
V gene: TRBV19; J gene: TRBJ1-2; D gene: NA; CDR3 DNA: TGTGCCAGTAGTACGGACACGGATCTCTATGGCTACACCTTC; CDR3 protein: CASSTDTDLYGYTF
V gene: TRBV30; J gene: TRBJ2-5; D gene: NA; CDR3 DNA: TGTGCCTGGAGTGGTGGAGTCCAAGAGACCCAGTACTTC; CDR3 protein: CAWSGGVQETQYF
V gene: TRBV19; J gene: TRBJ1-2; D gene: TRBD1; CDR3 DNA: TGTGCCAGTAGCCTTCCAGGGGGGCCTAACTATGGCTACACCTTC; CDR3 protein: CASSLPGGPNYGYTF
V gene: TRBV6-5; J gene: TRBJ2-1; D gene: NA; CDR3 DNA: TGTGCCAGCAGTTACTCCGGACAGACCTACAATGAGCAGTTCTTC; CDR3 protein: CASSYSGQTYNEQFF
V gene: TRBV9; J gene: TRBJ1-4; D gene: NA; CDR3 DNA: TGTGCCAGCAGCGTAGCAGGGCTTGGGGAAAAACTGTTTTTT; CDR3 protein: CASSVAGLGEKLFF
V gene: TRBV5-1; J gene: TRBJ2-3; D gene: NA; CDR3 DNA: TGCGCCAGCAGCGACACCACTACAAGGGGAGATACGCAGTATTTT; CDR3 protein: CASSDTTTRGDTQYF
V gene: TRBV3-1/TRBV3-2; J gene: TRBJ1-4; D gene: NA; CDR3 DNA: TGTGCCAGCAGCCAAGATGGGGGTGAAAAACTGTTTTTT; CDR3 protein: CASSQDGGEKLFF
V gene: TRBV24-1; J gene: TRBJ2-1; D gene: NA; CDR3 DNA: TGTGCCACCAGTGATTTGCCAAATGAGCAGTTCTTC; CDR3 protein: CATSDLPNEQFF